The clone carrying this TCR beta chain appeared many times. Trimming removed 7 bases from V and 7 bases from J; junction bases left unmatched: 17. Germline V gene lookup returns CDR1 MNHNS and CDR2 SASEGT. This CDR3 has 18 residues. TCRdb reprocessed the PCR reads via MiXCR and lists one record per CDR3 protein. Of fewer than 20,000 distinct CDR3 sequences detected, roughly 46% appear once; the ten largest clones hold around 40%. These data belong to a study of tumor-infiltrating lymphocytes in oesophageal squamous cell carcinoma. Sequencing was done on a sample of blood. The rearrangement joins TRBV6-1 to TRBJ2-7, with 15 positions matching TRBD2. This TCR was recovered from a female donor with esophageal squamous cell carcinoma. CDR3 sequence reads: CASTLGLAGGGGYNEQYF. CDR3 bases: TGTGCCAGCACCCTCGGACTAGCGGGAGGGGGGGGCTACAATGAGCAGTACTTC.